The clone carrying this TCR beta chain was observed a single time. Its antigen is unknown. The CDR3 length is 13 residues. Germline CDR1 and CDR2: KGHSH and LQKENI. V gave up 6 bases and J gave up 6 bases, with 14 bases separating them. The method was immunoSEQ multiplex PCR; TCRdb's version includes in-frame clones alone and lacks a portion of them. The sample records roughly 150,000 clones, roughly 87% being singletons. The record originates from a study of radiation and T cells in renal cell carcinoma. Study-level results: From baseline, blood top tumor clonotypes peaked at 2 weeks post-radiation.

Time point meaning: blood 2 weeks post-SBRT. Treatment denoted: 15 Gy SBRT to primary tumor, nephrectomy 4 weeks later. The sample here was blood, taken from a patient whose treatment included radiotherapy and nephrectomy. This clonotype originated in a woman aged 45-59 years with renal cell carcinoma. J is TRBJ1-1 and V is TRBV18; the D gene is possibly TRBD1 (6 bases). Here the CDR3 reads CASSSQGWSEAFF. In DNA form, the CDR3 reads TGTGCCAGCTCTTCCCAGGGGTGGTCTGAAGCTTTCTTT.